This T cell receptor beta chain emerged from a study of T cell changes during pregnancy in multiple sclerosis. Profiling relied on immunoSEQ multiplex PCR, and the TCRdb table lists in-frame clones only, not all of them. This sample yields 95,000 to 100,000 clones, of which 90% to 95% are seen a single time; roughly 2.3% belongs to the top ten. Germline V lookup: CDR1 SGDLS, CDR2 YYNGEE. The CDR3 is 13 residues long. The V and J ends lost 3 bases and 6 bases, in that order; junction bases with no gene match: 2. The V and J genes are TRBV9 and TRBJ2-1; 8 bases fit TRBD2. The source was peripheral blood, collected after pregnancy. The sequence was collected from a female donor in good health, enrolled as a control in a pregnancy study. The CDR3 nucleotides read TGTGCCAGCAGCGCGGGGGGGCTCAATGAGCAGTTCTTC. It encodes CASSAGGLNEQFF.